This T cell receptor beta chain was profiled in a study of blood T cell repertoires in COVID-19. Study-level background: Samples of COVID-19 (acute and convalescent) were obtained from the United States, Italy and Spain.

With V trimmed by 6 bases and J by 3 bases, 4 bases remained unmatched. CDR3 length: 15 amino acids. Per the germline V gene, CDR1 is MNHEY and CDR2 is SVGEGT. Authors' analysis steps: The authors estimated nucleated cell counts from reference gene primer amplification. Sequencing was performed with immunoSEQ multiplex PCR; in TCRdb, only in-frame clones are kept and a portion is missing. The DNA gave D and trimming, while V, J and clone size come from that table. The sample shows about 140,000 clones, 80% of them seen only once. The chain recombines TRBV6-2 or TRBV6-3 with TRBJ2-3; 12 positions agree with TRBD2. The receptor was derived from a man in his sixties or seventies who had recovered from COVID-19. The sequencing sample was made of peripheral blood. In nucleotides, the CDR3 is TGTGCCAGCAGCCACGGACTAGCGGGAACAGATACGCAGTATTTT. Residues: CASSHGLAGTDTQYF.